These 30 T cell receptor beta chains came from one sample sequenced in a study of blood T cell repertoires in COVID-19. The repertoire was sequenced with immunoSEQ multiplex PCR; TCRdb's copy has only in-frame clones and lacks some. The table includes approximately 200,000 clones, 88% detected once. The specimen was peripheral blood. Receptors originate from a man between 18 and 35 years old with active or convalescent COVID-19.

This chain links TRBV9 with TRBJ2-7; D uncertain. CDR1 and CDR2 (germline): SGDLS, YYNGEE. The CDR3 extends over 15 amino acids. V lost 0 bases, J lost 3 bases, and 13 bases lay in between. CDR3 region: CASSVATSPSYEQYF. CDR3 in DNA: TGTGCCAGCAGCGTAGCTACTTCGCCTAGCTACGAGCAGTACTTC.

This chain connects TRBV5-1 to TRBJ2-1; the D gene is possibly TRBD2 (5 bases). In germline, CDR1 is SGHRS, CDR2 YFSETQ. V lost 5 bases, J lost 9 bases, and 12 bases lay in between. This CDR3 comprises 12 residues. CDR3 region: CASRVREAEQFF. The CDR3 nucleotides read TGCGCCAGCAGGGTGAGGGAAGCTGAGCAGTTCTTC.

The table lists this clone with a few counts. The chain carries TRBV6-5 and TRBJ1-2; TRBD1 agrees at 7 bases. CDR3 size: 14 residues. CDR1 MNHEY and CDR2 SVGAGI come from the germline V gene. Losses at the gene ends were 5 bases for V and 8 bases for J; bases not matched to a gene: 11. The DNA of the CDR3 is TGTGCCAGCAGTCCCCCGACAGGGATTGAGGGCTACACCTTC. Translation gives CASSPPTGIEGYTF.

This clone was detected once. This chain links TRBV5-5 with TRBJ1-2, with D possibly TRBD1 on 6 matching bases. Germline assignment: CDR1 SGHKS and CDR2 YYEKEE (reference sequence). This CDR3 comprises 18 residues. Trimming removed 2 bases at V and 4 bases at J, with 24 bases between. The CDR3 sequence is CASSLRLTGWGIIYGYTF. CDR3 nucleotide sequence: TGTGCCAGCAGCTTAAGATTGACAGGTTGGGGGATTATCTATGGCTACACCTTC.

In this sample, this clone turned up once. The DNA of the CDR3 is TGTGCCAGTTTTGGGACAGGGACTAATGAAAAACTGTTTTTT. This codes for CASFGTGTNEKLFF. The chain carries TRBV28 and TRBJ1-4, with 9 bases identical to TRBD1. V was clipped by 9 bases and J by 2 bases; unmatched bases: 4. The CDR3 totals 14 residues. Germline values: CDR1 MDHEN, CDR2 SYDVKM.

The chain employs TRBV27 and TRBJ2-7; 9 nucleotides match TRBD1. The CDR3 covers 16 residues. Germline CDR1 reads MNHEY; CDR2 reads SMNVEV (reference sequence). Losses at the gene ends were 3 bases for V and 5 bases for J; bases not matched to a gene: 11. This CDR3 reads CASSFGMGTGSHEQYF. The CDR3 DNA sequence: TGTGCCAGCAGTTTCGGTATGGGGACAGGGTCCCACGAGCAGTACTTC.

The rearrangement uses TRBV30 and TRBJ2-2; TRBD1 aligns across 8 bases. Germline V lookup: CDR1 GTSNPN, CDR2 SVGIG (reference sequence). With 5 bases clipped from V and 0 bases from J, the junction kept 5 bases outside the gene matches. The CDR3 extends over 15 amino acids. CDR3: CAWVRQGTNTGELFF. For the CDR3, the DNA is TGTGCCTGGGTTAGACAGGGGACGAACACCGGGGAGCTGTTTTTT.

The J gene is TRBJ1-1, the V gene TRBV19; unclear D gene. Germline assignment: CDR1 LNHDA and CDR2 SQIVND (reference sequence). The CDR3 has 14 residues. V lost 1 base and J 1 base, leaving 7 bases between the germline ends. This CDR3 reads CASSIGRGNTEAFF. The CDR3 DNA is TGTGCCAGTAGTATAGGTCGGGGGAACACTGAAGCTTTCTTT.

This clone was observed a few times. The rearrangement uses TRBV27 and TRBJ2-3; 10 nucleotides line up with TRBD2. Germline V gives CDR1 MNHEY, CDR2 SMNVEV (reference sequence). CDR3 length: 16 residues. V shed 4 bases and J 5 bases; nucleotides not matched to a gene: 9. The CDR3 region has the DNA TGTGCCAGCAGTTCCTTCCTAGCGGGAGCGGGAGATACGCAGTATTTT. Its protein is CASSSFLAGAGDTQYF.

This clone was recorded only once. The genes are TRBV5-4 and TRBJ1-2; tentative D call: TRBD1 (5 bases). Between the trimmed V and J ends, which lost 4 bases and 3 bases, there was a span of 13 bases. The CDR3 consists of 14 residues. Germline V gene sequence: CDR1 SGHNT, CDR2 YYREEE (reference sequence). CDR3 bases: TGTGCCAGCAGCCGGGTCGGCAGGGACTATGGCTACACCTTC. This sequence encodes CASSRVGRDYGYTF.

A few counts support this clone. The rearrangement uses TRBV15 and TRBJ2-6; D gene ambiguous. Germline V lookup: CDR1 LNHNV, CDR2 YYDKDF (reference sequence). V lost 4 bases and J 0 bases, leaving 10 bases between the germline ends. This CDR3 region has 16 residues. Here the CDR3 DNA reads TGTGCCACCAGCACATTGGCCTTCTCTGGGGCCAACGTCCTGACTTTC. Translated: CATSTLAFSGANVLTF.

This chain connects TRBV14 to TRBJ2-3; TRBD1 aligns across 8 bases. Germline CDR1 and CDR2: SGHDN and FVKESK. Trimming took 0 bases from V and 3 from J; bases not matched to a gene: 11. CDR3 length: 18 residues. Here the CDR3 reads CASSQDKQGGVGTDTQYF. The CDR3 DNA reads TGTGCCAGCAGCCAAGATAAACAGGGGGGTGTCGGAACAGATACGCAGTATTTT.

V is TRBV4-1 and J is TRBJ2-3, with 7 bases matching TRBD2. The CDR3 is 12 residues long. Trimming took 5 bases from V and 4 from J; bases not matched to a gene: 0. The germline CDR1 and CDR2 sequences are MGHRA and YSYEKL. CDR3 DNA: TGCGCCAGCAGCGGACTAGCAGATACGCAGTATTTT. It specifies CASSGLADTQYF.

This sequence joins TRBV5-4 and TRBJ2-5; 10 bases fit TRBD1. Germline assignment: CDR1 SGHNT and CDR2 YYREEE (reference sequence). V lost 0 bases and J lost 3; bases outside the gene matches: 2. This CDR3 comprises 15 residues. The CDR3 is CASSLVGTGEETQYF. The CDR3 DNA follows: TGTGCCAGCAGCTTGGTTGGGACAGGGGAAGAGACCCAGTACTTC. The variable domain in full, completed from reference TRBV5-4 and TRBJ2-5, reads ETGVTQSPTHLIKTRGQQVTLRCSSQSGHNTVSWYQQALGQGPQFIFQYYREEENGRGNFPPRFSGLQFPNYSSELNVNALELDDSALYLCASSLVGTGEETQYFGPGTRLLVL.

The chain has TRBV7-6 and TRBJ2-5, with D possibly being TRBD1 (6 bases). Germline assignment: CDR1 SGHVS and CDR2 FNYEAQ. V was shortened by 1 base and J by 4 bases, with 13 bases between the two germline ends. CDR3 length equals 15 residues. This chain's CDR3 is CASSLGAGAGETQYF. In DNA form, the CDR3 reads TGTGCCAGCAGCTTAGGAGCAGGGGCGGGAGAGACCCAGTACTTC. Together with reference TRBV7-6 and TRBJ2-5, the CDR3 gives the full variable domain: GAGVSQSPRYKVTKRGQDVALRCDPISGHVSLYWYRQALGQGPEFLTYFNYEAQQDKSGLPNDRFSAERPEGSISTLTIQRTEQRDSAMYRCASSLGAGAGETQYFGPGTRLLVL.

The J gene is TRBJ1-1, the V gene TRBV2; 8 bases match TRBD1. Germline V lookup: CDR1 SNHLY, CDR2 FYNNEI. The CDR3 runs to 15 residues. The V segment lost 3 bases and the J segment 6 bases; nucleotides outside the gene matches: 9. As DNA, the CDR3 is TGTGCCAGCAGTGACTCGGGACAGGCCTTCGCTGAAGCTTTCTTT. Protein product: CASSDSGQAFAEAFF.

V usage is TRBV3-1 (or the pseudogene TRBV3-2) and J usage is TRBJ2-1, with TRBD2 as a possible D gene (5 bases). The germline gives CDR1 LGHDT, CDR2 YNNKEL (reference sequence). The CDR3 length is 17 residues. The V end lost 1 base, the J end lost 8 bases, and 21 bases lay between the germline ends. CDR3 region: CASSQVERSVAIDEQFF. The CDR3 coding sequence is TGTGCCAGCAGCCAAGTTGAGCGGTCGGTGGCGATCGATGAGCAGTTCTTC.

This CDR3 reads CAWSGSNEQFF. CDR3 bases: TGTGCCTGGAGTGGGAGCAATGAGCAGTTCTTC. The chain has TRBV30 and TRBJ2-1, with no clear D. From germline, CDR1 is GTSNPN and CDR2 SVGIG (reference sequence). The germline V and J ends were trimmed by 1 base and 6 bases, with 4 bases remaining between them. CDR3 length: 11 residues.

CDR3 protein: CASSSHTQGNTEAFF. CDR3 nucleotide sequence: TGTGCCAGCAGCTCCCACACCCAGGGTAACACTGAAGCTTTCTTT. The chain joins TRBV6-2 or TRBV6-3 to TRBJ1-1, with a possible D match to TRBD1 (5 bases). Trimming pared 6 bases from V and 2 bases from J, leaving 16 bases between. This CDR3 has 15 residues. CDR1 and CDR2 from the germline V gene are MNHEY and SVGEGT.

The V and J genes are TRBV3-1 (or the pseudogene TRBV3-2) and TRBJ2-7; 11 bases agree with TRBD2. The junction had 3 bases not matched to a gene; V was cut back by 3 bases and J by 8 bases. Looked up from germline, CDR1 is LGHDT and CDR2 is YNNKEL (reference sequence). The CDR3 runs to 13 residues. The CDR3 region is CASSQGLAAQQYF. CDR3 coding DNA: TGTGCCAGCAGCCAGGGACTAGCGGCCCAGCAGTACTTC.

Written as DNA, the CDR3 is TGTGCCAGCAGTGGGGATAAACAGGGGCCCGGGGAGCTGTTTTTT. This encodes CASSGDKQGPGELFF. The rearrangement joins TRBV25-1 to TRBJ2-2; 7 bases map to TRBD1. Germline V gene lookup returns CDR1 MGHDK and CDR2 SYGVNS. The CDR3 is 15 amino acids. V was clipped by 4 bases and J by 6 bases; unmatched bases: 8. The whole variable domain, remainder taken from reference TRBV25-1 and TRBJ2-2, is EADIYQTPRYLVIGTGKKITLECSQTMGHDKMYWYQQDPGMELHLIHYSYGVNSTEKGDLSSESTVSRIRTEHFPLTLESARPSHTSQYLCASSGDKQGPGELFFGEGSRLTVL.

The chain carries TRBV7-2 and TRBJ2-7, with 8 bases identical to TRBD2. Germline assignment: CDR1 SGHTA and CDR2 FQGNSA. V shed 1 base, J shed 3 bases, and the junction held 8 bases outside the gene matches. The CDR3 consists of 16 residues. The CDR3 loop reads CASSLDVSGGRYEQYF. DNA for the CDR3: TGTGCCAGCAGCTTAGATGTCAGCGGGGGACGCTACGAGCAGTACTTC.

The V call is TRBV29-1, the J call TRBJ2-7; tentative D call: TRBD1 (6 bases). The CDR3 sequence is 14 residues long. Trimming removed 3 bases from V and 3 bases from J, with 15 bases in between. Per the germline V gene, CDR1 is SQVTM and CDR2 is ANQGSEA. The CDR3 sequence: CSVDSPGVSYEQYF. CDR3 nucleotides: TGCAGCGTTGACAGCCCAGGGGTCAGCTACGAGCAGTACTTC.

CDR3 amino acids: CATSDFGQGRGETQYF. For the CDR3, the DNA is TGTGCCACCAGTGATTTTGGACAGGGCCGTGGGGAGACCCAGTACTTC. The V gene is TRBV24-1, the J gene TRBJ2-5; 8 nucleotides align to TRBD1. There are 16 residues in the CDR3. J gave up 5 bases and V 1 base, and 8 bases lay outside the gene matches. CDR1 is KGHDR, CDR2 SFDVKD, per germline.

The chain links TRBV6-5 to TRBJ2-6; D remains ambiguous. Trimming removed 1 base from V and 2 bases from J, with 6 bases in between. The CDR3 length is 15 residues. Per the germline V gene, CDR1 is MNHEY and CDR2 is SVGAGI. CDR3 DNA sequence: TGTGCCAGCAGTTACTGGCTCCCTGGGGCCAACGTCCTGACTTTC. Its protein is CASSYWLPGANVLTF.

This clone was seen a handful of times. This chain uses TRBV7-2 with TRBJ2-7; tentative D call: TRBD1 (6 bases). V was cut by 3 bases and J by 3 bases, with 12 bases left in between. This CDR3 has 14 residues. Germline CDR1 reads SGHTA; CDR2 reads FQGNSA. Here the CDR3 reads CASSLTGFGYEQYF. The CDR3, as DNA: TGTGCCAGCAGCTTGACAGGTTTTGGCTACGAGCAGTACTTC.

The rearrangement links TRBV29-1 to TRBJ2-7; 12 nucleotides match TRBD1. The CDR3 spans 14 residues. Germline CDR1 SQVTM, CDR2 ANQGSEA. V lost 4 bases, J lost 4 bases, and 5 bases stayed unmatched. CDR3 loop: CSVAGTGGQYEQYF. CDR3 nucleotides: TGCAGCGTTGCCGGGACAGGGGGCCAGTACGAGCAGTACTTC.

The genes are TRBV21-1 and TRBJ1-1; the tabulated D call, TRBD1, remains unverified against the DNA. TRBV21-1 is a listed pseudogene. The CDR3 consists of 16 residues. The CDR3 protein is CASSKGQEPMNTEAFF. CDR3 DNA sequence: TGTGCCAGCAGCAAAGGGCAGGAACCTATGAACACTGAAGCTTTCTTT.

The gene calls are TRBV6-5 and TRBJ2-2, with D perhaps TRBD2 (6 bases). The CDR3 is 15 amino acids. V was clipped by 7 bases and J by 6 bases, with 18 bases between them. In germline, CDR1 is MNHEY, CDR2 SVGAGI. The CDR3 DNA is TGTGCCAGCACGGCGGCTAGCGCGGGCGCCGGGGAGCTGTTTTTT. This gives the protein CASTAASAGAGELFF.

This clone was detected only once. The rearrangement uses TRBV30 and TRBJ1-1, with TRBD1 as a possible D gene (5 bases). V was trimmed by 2 bases and J by 4 bases, leaving 11 bases between them. The CDR3 loop spans 13 amino acids. The germline V gene has CDR1 GTSNPN and CDR2 SVGIG (reference sequence). CDR3 in amino acids: CAWSLHGGTEAFF. In nucleotides, the CDR3 is TGTGCCTGGAGTCTCCACGGGGGCACTGAAGCTTTCTTT. Variable domain in full (rest from reference TRBV30 and TRBJ1-1): SQTIHQWPATLVQPVGSPLSLECTVEGTSNPNLYWYRQAAGRGLQLLFYSVGIGQISSEVPQNLSASRPQDRQFILSSKKLLLSDSGFYLCAWSLHGGTEAFFGQGTRLTVV.